The 4 T cell receptor beta chains listed next were all sequenced from one sample in a study of shared clonotypes between healthy human individuals. Clones were sequenced by immunoSEQ multiplex PCR, and TCRdb holds only the in-frame ones, with some missing. The sample lists millions of clones, just over 90% occurring once. Only CD45RO-negative cells positively selected for CCR7 counted as naive CD8 cells, so terminally differentiated effector memory CD45RA+ cells were excluded. Sequenced sample: naive CD8+ T cells from PBMCs. All receptors derive from a man younger than 30 in good health. Some clones in this sample may be carry-over from other donors' samples.

The chain has TRBV25-1 and TRBJ2-1, with 11 nucleotides matching TRBD2. Trimming took 8 bases from V and 4 from J; bases not matched to a gene: 7. From germline, CDR1 is MGHDK and CDR2 SYGVNS. The length of the CDR3 is 15 residues. The CDR3 reads CASVETSGDYNEQFF. DNA for the CDR3: TGTGCCAGCGTTGAGACTAGCGGGGATTACAATGAGCAGTTCTTC.

Notes on this clone: The sample has other DNA sequences that encode this CDR3 too. The rearrangement joins TRBV27 to TRBJ2-1; a weak D match, TRBD2 (5 bases). Germline V gene sequence: CDR1 MNHEY, CDR2 SMNVEV (reference sequence). V was pared by 3 bases and J by 1 base, with 7 bases between. CDR3 length equals 14 residues. The CDR3 is CASSFTGSYNEQFF. The DNA of the CDR3 is TGTGCCAGCAGTTTTACGGGGTCCTACAATGAGCAGTTCTTC.

The chain employs TRBV7-9 and TRBJ1-1, with a weak D call TRBD1 (5 bases). CDR3 length: 13 residues. V was trimmed by 8 bases and J by 1 base, leaving 11 bases between them. Germline assignment: CDR1 SEHNR and CDR2 FQNEAQ (reference sequence). The CDR3 loop is CASLQDQNTEAFF. Here the CDR3 DNA reads TGTGCCAGCTTACAGGATCAGAACACTGAAGCTTTCTTT.

This chain joins TRBV7-3 and TRBJ1-1; 8 bases fit TRBD1. V trimming: 5 bases; J trimming: 4 bases; junction bases outside the gene matches: 0. The CDR3 is 12 residues long. In germline, CDR1 is SGHTA, CDR2 FQGTGA. CDR3 sequence reads: CASSDRGTEAFF. The CDR3, as DNA: TGTGCCAGCAGCGACAGGGGCACTGAAGCTTTCTTT.